The source of this T cell receptor (beta chain) is a study of T-cell memory formation after mild COVID-19. General study findings and limits: Some clones that responded turned up in pre-infection memory, which suggests that cross-reactive memory joined in.

MiXCR was run by TCRdb on the 5' RACE reads, yielding one entry per CDR3 protein. Found here are 200,000 to 250,000 distinct CDR3 sequences, 8.5% to 9.5% of them singletons; the top ten hold roughly 21%. This clonotype was picked up a small number of times. Its target is not known. Germline CDR1 SGHRS, CDR2 YFSETQ. The V end was cut by 0 bases, the J end by 7 bases, with 8 bases between. This CDR3 region has 14 residues. Sequenced: PBMCs or a T cell subset sorted from them (not recorded which). The V gene is TRBV5-1, the J gene TRBJ1-6; D is undetermined. The receptor was derived from a man aged 18 to 29 who had mild COVID-19 (a few samples of this study predate the infection). Cell type and time point are not known. The CDR3 is CASSLGTENSPLHF. The CDR3 region has the DNA TGCGCCAGCAGCTTGGGAACAGAGAATTCACCCCTCCACTTT. The full variable domain, with the rest looked up from reference TRBV5-1 and TRBJ1-6, is KAGVTQTPRYLIKTRGQQVTLSCSPISGHRSVSWYQQTPGQGLQFLFEYFSETQRNKGNFPGRFSGRQFSNSRSEMNVSTLELGDSALYLCASSLGTENSPLHFGNGTRLTVT.